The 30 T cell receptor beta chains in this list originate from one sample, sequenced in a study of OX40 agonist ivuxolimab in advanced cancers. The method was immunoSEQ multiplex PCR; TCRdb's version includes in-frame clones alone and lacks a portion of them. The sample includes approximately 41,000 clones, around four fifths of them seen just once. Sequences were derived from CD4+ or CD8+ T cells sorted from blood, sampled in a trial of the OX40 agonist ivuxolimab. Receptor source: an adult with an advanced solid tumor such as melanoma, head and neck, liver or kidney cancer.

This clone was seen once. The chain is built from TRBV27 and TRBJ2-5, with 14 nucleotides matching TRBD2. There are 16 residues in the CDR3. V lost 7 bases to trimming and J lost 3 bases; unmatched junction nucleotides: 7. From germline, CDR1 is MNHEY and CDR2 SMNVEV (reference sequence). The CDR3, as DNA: TGTGCCAGCAAGGGACTAGCGGGAGTAGGTGAAGAGACCCAGTACTTC. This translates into CASKGLAGVGEETQYF.

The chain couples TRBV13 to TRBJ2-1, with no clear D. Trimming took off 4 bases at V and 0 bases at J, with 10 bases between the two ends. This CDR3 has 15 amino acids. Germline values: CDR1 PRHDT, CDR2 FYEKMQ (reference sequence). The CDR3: CASSSWPDSYNEQFF. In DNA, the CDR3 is TGTGCCAGCAGCTCCTGGCCGGACTCCTACAATGAGCAGTTCTTC.

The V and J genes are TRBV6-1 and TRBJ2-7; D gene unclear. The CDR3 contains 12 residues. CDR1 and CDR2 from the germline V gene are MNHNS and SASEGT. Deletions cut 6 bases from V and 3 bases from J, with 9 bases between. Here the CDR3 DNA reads TGTGCCAGCAGGACCAAGGGCTACGAGCAGTACTTC. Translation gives CASRTKGYEQYF.

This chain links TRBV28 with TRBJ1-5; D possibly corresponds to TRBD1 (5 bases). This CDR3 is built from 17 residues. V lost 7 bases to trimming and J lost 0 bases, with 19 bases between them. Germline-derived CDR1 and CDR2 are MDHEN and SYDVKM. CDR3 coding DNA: TGTGCCAGCACTCTAGAAGAAGATAGGGGTAGCAATCAGCCCCAGCATTTT. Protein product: CASTLEEDRGSNQPQHF.

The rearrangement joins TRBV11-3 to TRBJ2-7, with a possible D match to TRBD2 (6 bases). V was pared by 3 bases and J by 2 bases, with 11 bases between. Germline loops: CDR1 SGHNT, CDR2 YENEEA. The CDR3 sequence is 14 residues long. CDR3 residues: CASSFAGKTYEQYF. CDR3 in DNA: TGTGCCAGCAGCTTCGCGGGAAAGACCTACGAGCAGTACTTC. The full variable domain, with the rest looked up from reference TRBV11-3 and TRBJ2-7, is EAGVVQSPRYKIIEKKQPVAFWCNPISGHNTLYWYLQNLGQGPELLIRYENEEAVDDSQLPKDRFSAERLKGVDSTLKIQPAELGDSAVYLCASSFAGKTYEQYFGPGTRLTVT.

The CDR3, as DNA: TGCGCCAGCAGCTCGACAGGGGTTACTGAAGCTTTCTTT. This encodes CASSSTGVTEAFF. This chain uses TRBV5-1 with TRBJ1-1, with 8 bases fitting TRBD1. The V and J ends lost 3 bases and 5 bases, in that order; junction bases with no gene match: 3. Germline CDR1 and CDR2: SGHRS and YFSETQ. CDR3 length: 13 amino acids. The entire variable domain, with the rest obtained from reference TRBV5-1 and TRBJ1-1, is as follows: KAGVTQTPRYLIKTRGQQVTLSCSPISGHRSVSWYQQTPGQGLQFLFEYFSETQRNKGNFPGRFSGRQFSNSRSEMNVSTLELGDSALYLCASSSTGVTEAFFGQGTRLTVV.

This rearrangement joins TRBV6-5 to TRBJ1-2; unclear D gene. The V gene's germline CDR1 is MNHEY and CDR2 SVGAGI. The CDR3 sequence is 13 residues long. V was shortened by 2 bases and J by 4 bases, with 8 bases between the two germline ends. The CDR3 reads CASSYVAFYGYTF. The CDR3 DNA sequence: TGTGCCAGCAGTTACGTAGCGTTCTATGGCTACACCTTC.

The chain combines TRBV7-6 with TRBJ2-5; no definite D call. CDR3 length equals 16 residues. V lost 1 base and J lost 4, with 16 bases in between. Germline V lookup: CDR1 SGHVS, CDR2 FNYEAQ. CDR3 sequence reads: CASSLVGTVIAETQYF. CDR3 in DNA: TGTGCCAGCAGCTTAGTGGGCACTGTGATTGCAGAGACCCAGTACTTC.

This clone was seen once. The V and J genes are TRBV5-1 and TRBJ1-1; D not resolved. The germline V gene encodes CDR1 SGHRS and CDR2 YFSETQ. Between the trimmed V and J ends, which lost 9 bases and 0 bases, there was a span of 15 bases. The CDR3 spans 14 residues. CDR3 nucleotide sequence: TGCGCCACCCGAAAGGGTGCGGTGAACACTGAAGCTTTCTTT. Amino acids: CATRKGAVNTEAFF.

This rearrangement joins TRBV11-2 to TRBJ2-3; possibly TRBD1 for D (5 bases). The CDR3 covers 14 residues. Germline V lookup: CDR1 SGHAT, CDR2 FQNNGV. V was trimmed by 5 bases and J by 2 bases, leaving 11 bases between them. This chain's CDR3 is CASSPQGITDTQYF. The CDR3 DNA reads TGTGCCAGCAGCCCTCAGGGAATCACAGATACGCAGTATTTT.

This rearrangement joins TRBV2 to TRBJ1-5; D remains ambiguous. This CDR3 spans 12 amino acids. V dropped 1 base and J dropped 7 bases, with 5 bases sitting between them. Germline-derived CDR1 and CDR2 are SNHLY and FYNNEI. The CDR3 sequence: CASSEGVQPQHF. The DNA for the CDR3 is TGTGCCAGCAGTGAAGGGGTACAGCCCCAGCATTTT.

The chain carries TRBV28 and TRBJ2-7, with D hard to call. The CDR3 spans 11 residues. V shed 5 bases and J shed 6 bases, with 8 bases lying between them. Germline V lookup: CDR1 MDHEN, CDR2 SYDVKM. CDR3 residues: CASSPSLEQYF. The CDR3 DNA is TGTGCCAGCAGTCCCTCTCTCGAGCAGTACTTC.

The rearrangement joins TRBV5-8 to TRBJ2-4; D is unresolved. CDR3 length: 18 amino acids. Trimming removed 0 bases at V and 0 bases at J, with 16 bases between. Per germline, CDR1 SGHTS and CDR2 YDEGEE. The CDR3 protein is CASSLAVGQMLAKNIQYF. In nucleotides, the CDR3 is TGTGCCAGCAGCTTGGCCGTCGGGCAGATGCTAGCCAAAAACATTCAGTACTTC.

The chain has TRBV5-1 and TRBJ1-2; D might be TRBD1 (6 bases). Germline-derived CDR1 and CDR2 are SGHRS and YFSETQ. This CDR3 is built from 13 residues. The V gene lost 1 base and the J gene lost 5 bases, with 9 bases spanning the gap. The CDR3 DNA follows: TGCGCCAGCAGCTTGACAGGGCAGTATGGCTACACCTTC. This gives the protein CASSLTGQYGYTF. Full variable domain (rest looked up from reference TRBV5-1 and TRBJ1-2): KAGVTQTPRYLIKTRGQQVTLSCSPISGHRSVSWYQQTPGQGLQFLFEYFSETQRNKGNFPGRFSGRQFSNSRSEMNVSTLELGDSALYLCASSLTGQYGYTFGSGTRLTVV.

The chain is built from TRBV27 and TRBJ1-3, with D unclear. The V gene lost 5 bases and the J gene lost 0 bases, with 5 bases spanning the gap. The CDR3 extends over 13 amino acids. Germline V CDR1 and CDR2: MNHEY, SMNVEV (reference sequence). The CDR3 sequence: CASSRVSGNTIYF. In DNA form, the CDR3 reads TGTGCCAGCAGTAGGGTCTCTGGAAACACCATATATTTT.

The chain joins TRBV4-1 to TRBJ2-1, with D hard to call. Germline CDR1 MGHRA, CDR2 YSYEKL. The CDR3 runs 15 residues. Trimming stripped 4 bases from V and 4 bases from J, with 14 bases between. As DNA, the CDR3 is TGCGCCAGCAGCCCCCTGGTCCGTTGGTACAATGAGCAGTTCTTC. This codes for CASSPLVRWYNEQFF.

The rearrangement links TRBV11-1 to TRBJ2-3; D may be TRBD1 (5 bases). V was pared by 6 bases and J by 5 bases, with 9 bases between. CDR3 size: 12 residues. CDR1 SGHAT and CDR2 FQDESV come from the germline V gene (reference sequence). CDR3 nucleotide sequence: TGTGCCAGCAGTCCCCAGGGAGATACGCAGTATTTT. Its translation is CASSPQGDTQYF.

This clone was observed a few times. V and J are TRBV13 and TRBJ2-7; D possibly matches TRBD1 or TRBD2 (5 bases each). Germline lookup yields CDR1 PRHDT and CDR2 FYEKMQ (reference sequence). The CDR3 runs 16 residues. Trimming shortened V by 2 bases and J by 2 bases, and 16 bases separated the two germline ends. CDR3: CASSLSQGFGAYEQYF. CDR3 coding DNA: TGTGCCAGCAGCTTATCCCAGGGATTCGGGGCCTACGAGCAGTACTTC.

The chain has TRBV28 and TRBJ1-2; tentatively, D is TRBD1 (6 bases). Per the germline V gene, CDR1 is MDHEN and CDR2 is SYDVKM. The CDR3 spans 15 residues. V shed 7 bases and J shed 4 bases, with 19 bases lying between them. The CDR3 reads CASNPFHRDPYGYTF. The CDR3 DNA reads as TGTGCCAGCAACCCTTTCCACAGGGATCCCTATGGCTACACCTTC.

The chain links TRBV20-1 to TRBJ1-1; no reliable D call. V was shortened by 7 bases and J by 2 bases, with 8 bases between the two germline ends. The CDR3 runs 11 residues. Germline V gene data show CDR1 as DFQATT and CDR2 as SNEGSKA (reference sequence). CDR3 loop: CSVKGNTEAFF. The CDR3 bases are TGCAGTGTAAAGGGAAACACTGAAGCTTTCTTT.

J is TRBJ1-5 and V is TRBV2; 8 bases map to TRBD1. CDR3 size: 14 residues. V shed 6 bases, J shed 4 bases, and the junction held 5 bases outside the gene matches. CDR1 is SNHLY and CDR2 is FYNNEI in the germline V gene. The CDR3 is CASSGTGGNQPQHF. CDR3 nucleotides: TGTGCCAGCAGCGGGACAGGTGGAAATCAGCCCCAGCATTTT.

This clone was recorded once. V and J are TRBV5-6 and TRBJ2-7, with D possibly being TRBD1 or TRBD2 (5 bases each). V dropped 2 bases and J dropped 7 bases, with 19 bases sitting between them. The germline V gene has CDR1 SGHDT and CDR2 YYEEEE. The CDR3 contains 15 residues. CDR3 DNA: TGTGCCAGCAGCTTTCGAGGGGCCCCGATTGGGGAGCAGTACTTC. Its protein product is CASSFRGAPIGEQYF.

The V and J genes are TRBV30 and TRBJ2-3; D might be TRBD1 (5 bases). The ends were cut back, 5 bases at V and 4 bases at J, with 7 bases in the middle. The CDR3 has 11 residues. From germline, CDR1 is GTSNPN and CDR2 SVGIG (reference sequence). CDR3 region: CAWEGADTQYF. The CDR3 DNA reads TGTGCCTGGGAAGGGGCAGATACGCAGTATTTT.

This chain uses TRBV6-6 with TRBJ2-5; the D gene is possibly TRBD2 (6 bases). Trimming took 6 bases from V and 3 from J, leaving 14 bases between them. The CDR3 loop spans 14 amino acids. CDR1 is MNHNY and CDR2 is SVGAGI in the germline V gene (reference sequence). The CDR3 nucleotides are TGTGCCAGCAGGCCCCGGGACTCCAAAGAGACCCAGTACTTC. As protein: CASRPRDSKETQYF.

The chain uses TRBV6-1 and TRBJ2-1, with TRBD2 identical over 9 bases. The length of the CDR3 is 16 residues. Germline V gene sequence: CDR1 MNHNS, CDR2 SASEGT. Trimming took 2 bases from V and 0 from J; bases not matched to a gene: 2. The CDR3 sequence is CASSELAGISYNEQFF. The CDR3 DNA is TGTGCCAGCAGTGAACTAGCGGGGATCTCCTACAATGAGCAGTTCTTC.

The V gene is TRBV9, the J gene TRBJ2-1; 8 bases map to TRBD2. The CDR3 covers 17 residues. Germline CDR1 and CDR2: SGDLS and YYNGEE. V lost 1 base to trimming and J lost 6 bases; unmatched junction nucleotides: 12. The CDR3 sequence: CASSVLGGRLMLNEQFF. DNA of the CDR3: TGTGCCAGCAGCGTACTTGGCGGGAGGTTAATGCTCAATGAGCAGTTCTTC.

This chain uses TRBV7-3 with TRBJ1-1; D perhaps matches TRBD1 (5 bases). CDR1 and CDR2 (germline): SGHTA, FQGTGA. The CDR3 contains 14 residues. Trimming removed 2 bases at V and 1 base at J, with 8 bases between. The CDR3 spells CASSLGQGNTEAFF. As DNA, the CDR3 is TGTGCCAGCAGCTTAGGCCAGGGGAACACTGAAGCTTTCTTT.

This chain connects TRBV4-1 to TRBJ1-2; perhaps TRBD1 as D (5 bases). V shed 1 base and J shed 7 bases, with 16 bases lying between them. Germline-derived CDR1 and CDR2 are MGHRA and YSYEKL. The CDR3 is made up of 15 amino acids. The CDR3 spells CASSQGVAGYRGYTF. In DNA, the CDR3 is TGCGCCAGCAGCCAAGGGGTAGCAGGGTACCGTGGCTACACCTTC.

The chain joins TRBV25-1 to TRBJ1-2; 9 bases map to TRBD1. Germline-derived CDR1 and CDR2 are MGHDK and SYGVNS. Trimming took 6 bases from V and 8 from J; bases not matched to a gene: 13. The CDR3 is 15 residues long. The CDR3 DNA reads TGTGCCAGCAGCTACCTGGGACAGGGTTGGGGCGGCTACACCTTC. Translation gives CASSYLGQGWGGYTF.

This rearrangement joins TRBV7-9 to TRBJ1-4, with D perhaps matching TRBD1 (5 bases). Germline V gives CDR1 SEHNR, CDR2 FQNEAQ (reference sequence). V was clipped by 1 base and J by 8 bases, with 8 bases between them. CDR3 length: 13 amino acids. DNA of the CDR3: TGTGCCAGCAGCTTAGGGGGCAGGGAAAAACTGTTTTTT. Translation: CASSLGGREKLFF. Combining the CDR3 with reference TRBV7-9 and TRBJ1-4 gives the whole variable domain DTGVSQNPRHKITKRGQNVTFRCDPISEHNRLYWYRQTLGQGPEFLTYFQNEAQLEKSRLLSDRFSAERPKGSFSTLEIQRTEQGDSAMYLCASSLGGREKLFFGSGTQLSVL.